This T cell receptor (beta chain) was sequenced in a study of CD8 T cells in ankylosing spondylitis (dated by TCRdb to about 2017). Regarding the study in general: To find TCR variants linked to disease, the study profiled T cell receptor beta repertoires in ankylosing spondylitis patients and healthy donors. The whole study cohort included over a hundred healthy donors and some 27 ankylosing spondylitis patients. Samples of peripheral blood were taken, and for ankylosing spondylitis patients, synovial fluid was collected as well. The full study reports these points: The disease-linked clones had a CD8+ phenotype and were found at relatively low frequencies in peripheral blood. Some motif variants were previously reported in synovial fluid and blood of reactive arthritis patients, suggesting common disease-initiation mechanisms. The disease-linked clones were reported as significantly enriched in matched synovial fluid samples from ankylosing spondylitis patients. Blood from ankylosing spondylitis patients appeared to be characterized by a TCR beta motif composed of about eight highly homologous amino acid variants.

CDR3 length: 14 amino acids, cysteine to phenylalanine. CDR3 DNA only is kept here, 42 bases in frame from base 1. Relative to germline, V is 11 bases shorter and J is 2 bases shorter, with 15 bases between their ends. Based on the germline V gene, the CDR1 and CDR2 sequences are ENHRY and SYGVKD. Details on this clonotype: Its antigen has not been determined. No base qualities exist here, and no much larger clone lies one base off it.

Instrument on record: Illumina HiSeq 2500. TCR beta libraries were prepared by quantitative 5'-RACE with molecular barcodes. The original methods were these. A new computational method, built on a probabilistic model of VDJ rearrangement, was used to identify disease-linked TCR variants. Clones were called with MiXCR by TCRdb after fastp trimmed the public reads at Q25, and only in-frame beta chains were retained. CDR3 protein sequences are deduplicated, and each keeps its most common genes and DNA. TCRdb's processing, not the study's, gives the V and J calls here. In this sample the table shows 250,000 to 300,000 distinct CDR3 sequences, approximately 20% of which occur a single time. In total, the top ten clones hold roughly 7.4% of the sample.

This clonotype was obtained from a male donor with ankylosing spondylitis or in good health (not recorded which). The rearrangement combines TRBV10-3 with TRBJ2-2, and the D gene may be TRBD1, 6 bases matching. The sequencing input was blood, either unsorted or a sorted T cell fraction (not recorded which). The CDR3 loop reads CASMGTLNTGELFF. The DNA sequence reads TGTGCCTCCATGGGGACACTTAACACCGGGGAGCTGTTTTTT.